The rows below give T cell receptor beta chains drawn from one sample of a study of Ad26.COV2.S vaccination and SARS-CoV-2 variants. Sequenced by immunoSEQ multiplex PCR; TCRdb stores in-frame clones only, minus some. The data show about 480,000 clones, around 88% seen once. Material: peripheral blood, obtained in a trial of Ad26.COV2.S vaccine versus placebo. All receptors derive from a person between 18 and 60 years old who received the Ad26.COV2.S COVID-19 vaccine or a placebo. CDR3s include the opening cysteine and the closing phenylalanine or tryptophan. Fields, in order: D gene, J gene, V gene, CDR3 length, clone size, CDR3 protein, CDR3 DNA. A D gene is named only where the DNA matches it firmly. Clone size, where shown, is once, few, many, or a class for clones that have expanded.

>-|TRBJ2-1|TRBV7-2|13|-
CASSLSLYNEQFF
TGTGCCAGCAGCTTAAGCCTATACAATGAGCAGTTCTTC
>TRBD2|TRBJ2-3|TRBV24-1|14|-
CATGLAVPGGTQYF
TGTGCCACCGGACTAGCGGTCCCAGGGGGTACGCAGTATTTT
>TRBD2|TRBJ2-6|TRBV5-6|17|-
CASEVTSGSYGANVLTF
TGTGCCAGCGAAGTCACTAGCGGGAGTTATGGGGCCAACGTCCTGACTTTC
>-|TRBJ1-2|TRBV5-8|15|-
CASSPPRGGYYGYTF
TGTGCCAGCAGCCCACCAAGGGGGGGATACTATGGCTACACCTTC
>TRBD2|TRBJ2-1|TRBV9|16|-
CASSSGGGRTNNEQFF
TGTGCCAGCAGCTCGGGGGGCGGGAGGACCAACAATGAGCAGTTCTTC
>-|TRBJ1-1|TRBV11-3|14|-
CASSFGGPNTEAFF
TGTGCCAGCAGCTTCGGGGGGCCGAACACTGAAGCTTTCTTT
>-|TRBJ2-5|TRBV5-1|16|-
CASSLVGHLAGETQYF
TGCGCCAGCAGCTTGGTTGGACACCTTGCCGGGGAGACCCAGTACTTC
>TRBD2|TRBJ2-1|TRBV6-5|12|-
CASRVLAGVEFF
TGTGCCAGCAGGGTCCTAGCGGGAGTAGAGTTCTTC
>-|TRBJ1-2|TRBV28|14|-
CASSLQLKGYGYTF
TGTGCCAGCAGTTTGCAACTCAAAGGATATGGCTACACCTTC
>-|TRBJ2-3|TRBV5-1|14|-
CASSPSGTTDTQYF
TGCGCCAGCAGCCCTTCTGGCACCACAGATACGCAGTATTTT
>-|TRBJ2-1|TRBV19|16|once
CASTPVLLSSYNEQFF
TGTGCCAGTACCCCAGTCCTCCTCAGCTCCTACAATGAGCAGTTCTTC
>-|TRBJ1-2|TRBV5-4|14|-
CASSAETANYGYTF
TGTGCCAGCAGCGCCGAGACAGCTAACTATGGCTACACCTTC
>-|TRBJ1-2|TRBV3-1/TRBV3-2|11|-
CASSQGTARDF
TGTGCCAGCAGCCAGGGGACCGCCCGGGACTTC
>-|TRBJ1-1|TRBV6-1|14|-
CASSEGPEGTEAFF
TGTGCCAGCAGTGAGGGCCCGGAGGGCACTGAAGCTTTCTTT
>-|TRBJ1-2|TRBV6-6|11|-
CASTDLYGYTF
TGTGCCAGTACGGACCTTTATGGCTACACCTTC
>TRBD1|TRBJ1-5|TRBV27|14|-
CASSAPGQGQPQHF
TGTGCCAGCAGTGCCCCGGGACAGGGTCAGCCCCAGCATTTT
>-|TRBJ2-2|TRBV30|17|-
CAWRNLGAVSYTGELFF
TGTGCCTGGAGGAATTTAGGAGCGGTATCTTACACCGGGGAGCTGTTTTTT
>-|TRBJ2-1|TRBV4-2|11|-
CASVFHNEQFF
TGTGCCAGCGTCTTCCACAATGAGCAGTTCTTC
>TRBD2|TRBJ2-1|TRBV11-1|16|few
CASSSAGLAGVNEQFF
TGTGCCAGCAGCTCCGCGGGACTAGCGGGAGTCAATGAGCAGTTCTTC
>-|TRBJ2-1|TRBV5-1|16|-
CASRPFTGSSYNEQFF
TGCGCCAGCAGGCCCTTTACAGGGAGCTCCTACAATGAGCAGTTCTTC
>-|TRBJ1-2|TRBV4-1|15|-
CASSQVIRGDYGYTF
TGCGCCAGCAGCCAAGTAATTCGGGGAGACTATGGCTACACCTTC
>-|TRBJ2-1|TRBV5-1|13|-
CASSLEGFPRRFF
TGCGCCAGCAGCTTGGAGGGGTTCCCACGGCGGTTCTTC
>-|TRBJ2-2|TRBV5-4|14|few
CASSSIAMGGELFF
TGTGCCAGCAGCTCGATAGCTATGGGTGGGGAGCTGTTTTTT
>TRBD1|TRBJ2-7|TRBV29-1|13|-
CSVSQTGTNEQYF
TGCAGCGTCTCCCAGACAGGGACAAACGAGCAGTACTTC
>TRBD2|TRBJ2-7|TRBV6-2/TRBV6-3|17|-
CASSYSSPSGISYEQYF
TGTGCCAGCAGTTACTCGAGCCCTAGCGGGATATCCTACGAGCAGTACTTC
>-|TRBJ2-1|TRBV9|15|-
CASSVGGDGGNEQFF
TGTGCCAGCAGCGTAGGTGGGGACGGAGGCAATGAGCAGTTCTTC
>-|TRBJ2-5|TRBV7-9|12|once
CASSSQLETQYF
TGTGCCAGCAGCTCCCAGTTGGAGACCCAGTACTTC
>-|TRBJ2-1|TRBV19|16|-
CASSIDLGSRWNEQFF
TGTGCCAGTAGTATAGATCTCGGGAGTCGGTGGAATGAGCAGTTCTTC
>-|TRBJ1-2|TRBV30|13|-
CAWTHGSDYGYTF
TGTGCCTGGACCCACGGATCTGACTATGGCTACACCTTC
>TRBD1|TRBJ2-1|TRBV27|16|-
CASSKPRTGGANEQFF
TGTGCCAGCAGCAAACCACGGACAGGGGGAGCCAATGAGCAGTTCTTC
>TRBD1|TRBJ2-6|TRBV5-1|17|-
CASSQGRGSSGANVLTF
TGCGCCAGCAGCCAAGGCAGGGGGTCCTCTGGGGCCAACGTCCTGACTTTC
>-|TRBJ1-4|TRBV5-1|14|-
CASSPGARDEKLFF
TGCGCCAGCAGTCCTGGGGCGCGAGATGAAAAACTGTTTTTT
>-|TRBJ1-2|TRBV3-1/TRBV3-2|14|-
CASSQVGPRDGYTF
TGTGCCAGCAGCCAAGTCGGGCCCCGAGACGGCTACACCTTC
>-|TRBJ2-2|TRBV7-3|17|-
CASSLSGPRRSAGELFF
TGTGCCAGCAGCTTATCTGGGCCCAGAAGGAGCGCCGGGGAGCTGTTTTTT
>-|TRBJ1-1|TRBV5-6|14|once
CASSLGFRGREAFF
TGTGCCAGCAGCTTGGGGTTTCGTGGCAGAGAAGCTTTCTTT
>-|TRBJ2-4|TRBV7-9|14|-
CASSLDGREDIQYF
TGTGCCAGCAGCTTAGACGGGAGAGAGGACATTCAGTACTTC
>-|TRBJ2-3|TRBV23-1|12|-
CASRTRRDTQYF
TGCGCCAGCAGGACTAGGAGAGATACGCAGTATTTT